This T cell receptor beta chain was recovered during a study of blood T cell repertoires in COVID-19. Across the study: T cells, B-cell-depleted T cells, or PBMCs provided the cDNA or gDNA that served as material.

Looked up from germline, CDR1 is MNHEY and CDR2 is SMNVEV (reference sequence). The CDR3 extends over 18 amino acids. Trimming took off 2 bases at V and 1 base at J, with 21 bases between the two ends. Measured with immunoSEQ multiplex PCR; TCRdb has only the in-frame clones, and not every one. The profile shows roughly 56,000 clones, 89% of them singletons. The sample was peripheral blood. The receptor comes from a human donor in a cohort sampled during active COVID-19. The V call is TRBV27, the J call TRBJ2-7; D remains ambiguous. This CDR3 reads CASSLKSSGSTTSYEQYF. CDR3 nucleotides: TGTGCCAGCAGTTTAAAATCCTCCGGGTCTACTACATCCTACGAGCAGTACTTC.